This T cell receptor (beta chain) was recorded in a study of control samples from healthy donors and cancer patients. This CDR3 region has 18 residues. Trimming took off 0 bases at V and 5 bases at J, with 20 bases between the two ends. Germline values: CDR1 SGHAT, CDR2 FQNNGV. Clones were sequenced by immunoSEQ multiplex PCR, and TCRdb holds only the in-frame ones, with some missing. Seen here are 40,000 to 65,000 clones, about 85% observed once, and the top ten hold around 15%. Sequenced material: PBMCs. The receptor was derived from a man aged 55-75 years with head and neck cancer. The chain couples TRBV11-2 to TRBJ1-3; D is unresolved. Written as DNA, the CDR3 is TGTGCCAGCAGCTTAGACTTAAGTCGGAATTGGGTTAGAAACACCATATATTTT. The encoded protein is CASSLDLSRNWVRNTIYF.